This T cell receptor beta chain was documented in a study of T cell clones after liver transplantation. At the level of the study: TCRbeta sequencing after a pre-transplant mixed lymphocyte reaction identified graft-donor-reactive clones, later tracked in post-transplant blood. Apart from three HCV-positive recipients, transplants were for non-autoimmune, non-viral reasons. Samples came pre-transplant, pre-randomization before withdrawal, and post-randomization after withdrawal ended.

Deletions cut 6 bases from V and 7 bases from J, with 18 bases between. This CDR3 has 14 amino acids. Germline CDR1 MNHNS, CDR2 SASEGT. The table came from immunoSEQ multiplex PCR; TCRdb's copy has only in-frame clones and leaves some out. This table has more than 100,000 clones, roughly 80% appearing once. The chain recombines TRBV6-1 with TRBJ1-1; D unclear. The sequences come from CD4+ T cells from blood, collected around 44 months after liver transplant. This sequence originates from a human patient who received a liver transplant. Certain T cells may be donor cells from the graft. This CDR3 is CASRETGSLIEAFF. The CDR3 DNA is TGTGCCAGCAGAGAAACCGGGAGTTTAATTGAAGCTTTCTTT.